This T cell receptor beta chain was captured in a study of blood T cell repertoires in COVID-19. Per the authors' pipeline: Amplified reference gene primers provided the basis for estimating nucleated cell counts. Generated by immunoSEQ multiplex PCR, the TCRdb table keeps only in-frame clones and is missing some. V and J calls and clone size are those listed in that table; D and trimming were worked out from the DNA. The sample consists of tens of thousands of clones, 80% to 90% of them appearing once. Germline V gene sequence: CDR1 MNHEY, CDR2 SMNVEV (reference sequence). This CDR3 has 14 amino acids. Trimming stripped 4 bases from V and 1 base from J, with 10 bases between.

This receptor was taken from a man aged 50-60 years with acute or convalescent COVID-19. The sequenced material came from peripheral blood. The rearrangement links TRBV27 to TRBJ1-1; D unclear. The CDR3 DNA reads TGTGCCAGCAGTTCAAACGCGGGGAACACTGAAGCTTTCTTT. This encodes CASSSNAGNTEAFF.